Below, 13 T cell receptor beta chains from the same sample are listed, as sequenced in a study of PD-1 blockade in classical Hodgkin lymphoma. The repertoire was sequenced with immunoSEQ multiplex PCR; TCRdb's copy has only in-frame clones and lacks some. Here the sample spans some 60,000 clones, 85% to 90% being singletons. Autologous stem cell transplantation was followed by relapse in every patient, and brentuximab vedotin exposure varied. This sample comprised peripheral blood mononuclear cells (PBMCs), obtained at baseline. The receptors were sampled from a human donor with classical Hodgkin lymphoma.

V is TRBV6-6 and J is TRBJ2-5; possible D gene TRBD2, 7 bases. Trimming shortened V by 2 bases and J by 4 bases, and 17 bases separated the two germline ends. The CDR3 totals 16 residues. CDR1 and CDR2 from the germline V gene are MNHNY and SVGAGI (reference sequence). CDR3 in amino acids: CASSYKEGGPLETQYF. The CDR3 coding sequence is TGTGCCAGCAGTTACAAGGAGGGGGGGCCCTTAGAGACCCAGTACTTC.

The chain links TRBV15 to TRBJ2-2; 7 bases are a match to TRBD1. This CDR3 has 14 amino acids. Germline V gene sequence: CDR1 LNHNV, CDR2 YYDKDF (reference sequence). V was clipped by 6 bases and J by 3 bases; unmatched bases: 4. Here the CDR3 DNA reads TGTGCCACCAGATACAGGGGTGACACCGGGGAGCTGTTTTTT. The encoded protein is CATRYRGDTGELFF.

The gene calls are TRBV5-1 and TRBJ1-1; a weak D match, TRBD1 (6 bases). V lost 2 bases and J lost 10, with 21 bases in between. The CDR3 sequence is 15 residues long. Germline V gene sequence: CDR1 SGHRS, CDR2 YFSETQ. CDR3 sequence reads: CASSFERTMTGAAFF. CDR3 bases: TGCGCCAGCAGCTTTGAACGCACTATGACAGGCGCAGCTTTCTTT.

This chain links TRBV5-1 with TRBJ2-3; the match to TRBD2 covers 10 bases. The CDR3 is 16 amino acids. The ends lost 4 bases at V and 0 bases at J; junction bases unmatched: 5. Germline lookup yields CDR1 SGHRS and CDR2 YFSETQ. CDR3 protein: CASSPAGGPSTDTQYF. CDR3 DNA: TGCGCCAGCAGCCCAGCGGGGGGGCCTAGCACAGATACGCAGTATTTT.

The chain is built from TRBV9 and TRBJ1-2, with 9 nucleotides matching TRBD1. Losses at the gene ends were 3 bases for V and 4 bases for J; bases not matched to a gene: 4. CDR1 and CDR2 from the germline V gene are SGDLS and YYNGEE. The CDR3 covers 14 residues. CDR3 amino acids: CASSARDRVYGYTF. DNA of the CDR3: TGTGCCAGCAGCGCCCGGGACAGGGTCTATGGCTACACCTTC.

The chain carries TRBV9 and TRBJ2-7; D possibly matches TRBD1 or TRBD2 (5 bases each). Germline V gene data show CDR1 as SGDLS and CDR2 as YYNGEE. V gave up 0 bases and J gave up 6 bases, with 7 bases separating them. The CDR3 runs to 12 residues. CDR3 sequence reads: CASSVDGGEQYF. The CDR3 DNA sequence: TGTGCCAGCAGCGTAGATGGGGGCGAGCAGTACTTC.

V and J are TRBV19 and TRBJ1-1, with a possible D match to TRBD1 (6 bases). CDR1 and CDR2 from the germline V gene are LNHDA and SQIVND (reference sequence). V was cut by 7 bases and J by 5 bases, with 20 bases left in between. The length of the CDR3 is 15 residues. The CDR3 is CASTSRGGVRTEAFF. As DNA, the CDR3 is TGTGCCAGTACCTCAAGGGGGGGAGTGAGAACTGAAGCTTTCTTT.

This chain joins TRBV6-1 and TRBJ1-2; TRBD1 aligns across 8 bases. CDR1 is MNHNS and CDR2 is SASEGT in the germline V gene. V lost 6 bases, J lost 8 bases, and 8 bases stayed unmatched. The CDR3 covers 13 residues. CDR3 nucleotides: TGTGCCAGCAGAGCAGGGGGCGCGGGGGGCTACACCTTC. As protein: CASRAGGAGGYTF.

CDR3 bases: TGTGCCTGGAGTCCACGGACAGGGGTTGAAGCTTTCTTT. It specifies CAWSPRTGVEAFF. The V call is TRBV30, the J call TRBJ1-1, with 9 bases that match TRBD1. V lost 2 bases, J lost 7 bases, and 5 bases stayed unmatched. Germline V CDR1 and CDR2: GTSNPN, SVGIG (reference sequence). CDR3 length: 13 amino acids.

V and J are TRBV2 and TRBJ1-5; maybe TRBD1 (5 bases). V was clipped by 2 bases and J by 2 bases, with 13 bases between them. The germline V gene encodes CDR1 SNHLY and CDR2 FYNNEI. The CDR3 totals 16 residues. The CDR3 reads CASSEFAGFGNQPQHF. As DNA, the CDR3 is TGTGCCAGCAGTGAATTTGCAGGGTTCGGCAATCAGCCCCAGCATTTT.

This chain connects TRBV5-6 to TRBJ1-5; D unclear. This CDR3 spans 16 amino acids. The V gene's germline CDR1 is SGHDT and CDR2 YYEEEE. V lost 0 bases and J 0 bases, leaving 10 bases between the germline ends. CDR3 region: CASSLGLVYSNQPQHF. The CDR3 DNA is TGTGCCAGCAGCTTGGGGCTGGTATATAGCAATCAGCCCCAGCATTTT. The full variable domain, completed using reference TRBV5-6 and TRBJ1-5, is DAGVTQSPTHLIKTRGQQVTLRCSPKSGHDTVSWYQQALGQGPQFIFQYYEEEERQRGNFPDRFSGHQFPNYSSELNVNALLLGDSALYLCASSLGLVYSNQPQHFGDGTRLSIL.

The chain recombines TRBV5-1 with TRBJ1-1, with unresolved D. This CDR3 is built from 15 residues. Germline CDR1 reads SGHRS; CDR2 reads YFSETQ. Trimming pared 4 bases from V and 4 bases from J, leaving 17 bases between. Written as DNA, the CDR3 is TGCGCCAGCAGCCCAGGAGTAGGTCGAAGCACTGAAGCTTTCTTT. It yields the protein CASSPGVGRSTEAFF.

The chain employs TRBV11-2 and TRBJ1-4; weak D call: TRBD1 (5 bases). The length of the CDR3 is 15 residues. V lost 8 bases to trimming and J lost 4 bases, with 17 bases between them. The germline V gene has CDR1 SGHAT and CDR2 FQNNGV. This chain's CDR3 is CASGTGGTGNEKLFF. DNA of the CDR3: TGTGCCAGCGGGACCGGCGGGACGGGTAATGAAAAACTGTTTTTT. Based on the CDR3 plus reference TRBV11-2 and TRBJ1-4, the full variable domain is EAGVAQSPRYKIIEKRQSVAFWCNPISGHATLYWYQQILGQGPKLLIQFQNNGVVDDSQLPKDRFSAERLKGVDSTLKIQPAKLEDSAVYLCASGTGGTGNEKLFFGSGTQLSVL.